Reported below is one TCR beta chain. Its antigen is not yet known. Nothing much larger sits one base from this clone, and base qualities are not available. This sample was included in a study of a mutant IDH1 vaccine in newly diagnosed glioma (dated by TCRdb to about 2021). Looking at the study overall: In the chemotherapy-containing groups, vaccination started alongside temozolomide cycles, whereas in patients who had radiotherapy alone it started 4-6 weeks after radiotherapy. Longitudinal TCRB deep sequencing was performed for roughly 25 treated patients wherever samples were available for exploratory analyses. Prior to enrollment, patients had been given standard therapy consisting of radiotherapy alone, temozolomide alone, or radiochemotherapy with temozolomide, with the combination given to most patients. Of the 32 treated patients, roughly 62% were male and around 40% were female, and the mean age was roughly 40 years. Peripheral blood was drawn at six visits: V03 (baseline), V05, V07, V10, V12 and V13. The week-35 safety follow-up took place at visit V12, and the week-47 end of study took place at visit V13.

In light of the paper, this sample's time point label describes: week 35, safety follow-up. Every vaccine dose consisted of 300 ug of a 20-mer mutant IDH1 peptide in Montanide, administered subcutaneously together with topical imiquimod. Patients received eight vaccinations in weeks 1, 3, 5, 7, 11, 15, 19 and 23, corresponding to visits V03 through V10. Newly diagnosed WHO grade 3 or 4 IDH1-mutant astrocytomas showing loss of nuclear ATRX were present in the donors. The samples were drawn from NOA16, a multicentre, single-arm, open-label phase I trial in Germany that tested a mutant IDH1 peptide vaccine in humans for the first time. Genomic DNA for TCRB sequencing was extracted from EDTA blood using the DNeasy Blood and Tissue Kit. Receptor amplification or capture employed the immunoSEQ multiplex PCR assay. The hsTCRB Kit was used according to the manufacturer's protocol to amplify rearranged TCR beta chain sequences. Sequencing of TCRB libraries was carried out on an Illumina MiSeq. For the original study's pipeline: Demultiplexing, trimming and gene mapping were performed with the kit vendor's proprietary platform. The table was pulled from immuneACCESS by TCRdb, which kept in-frame rearrangements only. Such tables lose some clones; where checked, under half of the loss comes from unresolved V genes, and the rest has no known cause. Clone size and the V and J calls come from that table; the DNA yielded D and trimming. This sample has 35,000 to 50,000 clones in its table, and almost 95% of those were observed once. The leading ten clones occupy 2.3% of the sample.

After removal of 4 bases from V and 6 bases from J, the junction retains 8 bases not matched to a gene. The germline V gene (reference sequence) sets CDR1 to GTSNPN and CDR2 to SVGIG. From the cysteine through the phenylalanine, the CDR3 covers 15 amino acids. The CDR3 DNA has 45 bases and is translated from base 1. Findings and caveats that apply to the study as a whole: Changes in the top peripheral T cell clonotypes picked up by TCRB sequencing did not appear to be linked to pseudoprogression. The authors stated that sample limitations prevented analyses of patient blood samples from being reproduced. Across multiple MHC alleles, vaccine-induced immune responses were seen in 90% to 95% of patients. PBMC samples for TCRB deep sequencing were selected based on availability.

This TCR came from a man aged 50 or older with glioma. The chain couples TRBV30 to TRBJ2-1; a stretch of 11 junction bases matches TRBD2. The material sequenced was PBMCs, taken from a glioma patient whose treatment included an IDH1 peptide vaccine. The CDR3 protein sequence reads: CAWNQPGLAVNEQFF. The sequenced DNA: TGTGCCTGGAACCAGCCGGGACTAGCGGTCAATGAGCAGTTCTTC.